One sample yielded the 4 T cell receptor beta chains listed below, sequenced in a study of blood T cell repertoires in COVID-19. Data came from immunoSEQ multiplex PCR; TCRdb stores just in-frame clones and leaves some out. The repertoire has 95,000 to 100,000 clones, roughly nine tenths of them found once; the top ten carry roughly 17%. Material for sequencing was peripheral blood. The source of these receptors is a man in his fifties or sixties with acute or convalescent COVID-19.

This chain uses TRBV28 with TRBJ2-7; D is perhaps TRBD1 (6 bases). This CDR3 comprises 14 residues. Germline V gene data show CDR1 as MDHEN and CDR2 as SYDVKM. Trimming pared 6 bases from V and 5 bases from J, leaving 17 bases between. DNA for the CDR3: TGTGCCAGCAGGAGTTCAGGGACAAGGAACGAGCAGTACTTC. This encodes CASRSSGTRNEQYF.

CDR3 protein: CASSLKGDGDSNQPQHF. The CDR3 DNA is TGTGCCAGCAGCTTAAAAGGAGACGGGGATAGCAATCAGCCCCAGCATTTT. The V and J genes are TRBV7-9 and TRBJ1-5; unclear D gene. The V end was cut by 2 bases, the J end by 0 bases, with 14 bases between. Per the germline V gene, CDR1 is SEHNR and CDR2 is FQNEAQ (reference sequence). CDR3 length equals 17 residues.

V usage is TRBV18 and J usage is TRBJ1-2, with TRBD1 identical over 9 bases. The CDR3 spans 14 residues. CDR1 is KGHSH and CDR2 is LQKENI in the germline V gene. The V and J ends lost 2 bases and 8 bases, in that order; junction bases with no gene match: 6. The CDR3, as DNA: TGTGCCAGCTCACCAGGACAGGGGATCGACGGCTACACCTTC. Translated: CASSPGQGIDGYTF. The full variable domain, with the rest looked up from reference TRBV18 and TRBJ1-2, is NAGVMQNPRHLVRRRGQEARLRCSPMKGHSHVYWYRQLPEEGLKFMVYLQKENIIDESGMPKERFSAEFPKEGPSILRIQQVVRGDSAAYFCASSPGQGIDGYTFGSGTRLTVV.

J is TRBJ2-7 and V is TRBV27; D gene uncertain. Germline loops: CDR1 MNHEY, CDR2 SMNVEV (reference sequence). The CDR3 sequence is 14 residues long. V shed 5 bases and J shed 0 bases, with 11 bases lying between them. The CDR3 bases are TGTGCCAGCAGTCGTAACAGCCTCTCCTACGAGCAGTACTTC. This gives the protein CASSRNSLSYEQYF.